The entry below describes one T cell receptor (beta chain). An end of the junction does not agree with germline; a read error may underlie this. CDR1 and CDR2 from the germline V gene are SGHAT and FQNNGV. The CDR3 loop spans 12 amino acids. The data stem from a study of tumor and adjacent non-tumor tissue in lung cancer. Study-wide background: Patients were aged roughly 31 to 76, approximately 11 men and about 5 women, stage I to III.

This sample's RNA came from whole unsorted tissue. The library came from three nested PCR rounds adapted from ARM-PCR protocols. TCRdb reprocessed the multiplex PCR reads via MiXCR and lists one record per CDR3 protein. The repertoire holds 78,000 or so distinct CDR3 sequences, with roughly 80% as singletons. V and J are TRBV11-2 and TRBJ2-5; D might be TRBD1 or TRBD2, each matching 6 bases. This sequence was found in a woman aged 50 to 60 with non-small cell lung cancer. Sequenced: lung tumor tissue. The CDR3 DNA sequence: TGTGCCAGCAGCCTTACGGGGGACACCCAGTGCTTC. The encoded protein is CASSLTGDTQCF.